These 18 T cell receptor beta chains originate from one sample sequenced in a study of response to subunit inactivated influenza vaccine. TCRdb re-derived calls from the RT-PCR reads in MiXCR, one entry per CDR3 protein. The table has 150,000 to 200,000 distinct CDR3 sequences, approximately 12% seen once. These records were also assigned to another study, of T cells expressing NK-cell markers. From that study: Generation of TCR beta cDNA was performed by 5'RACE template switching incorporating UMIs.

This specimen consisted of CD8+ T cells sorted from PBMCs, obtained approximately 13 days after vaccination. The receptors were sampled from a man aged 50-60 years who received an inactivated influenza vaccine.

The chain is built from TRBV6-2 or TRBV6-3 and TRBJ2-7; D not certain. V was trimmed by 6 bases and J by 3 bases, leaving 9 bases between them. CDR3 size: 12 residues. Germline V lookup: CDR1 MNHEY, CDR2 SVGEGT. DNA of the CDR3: TGTGCCAGCAGGCCCACCTACTACGAGCAGTACTTC. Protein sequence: CASRPTYYEQYF.

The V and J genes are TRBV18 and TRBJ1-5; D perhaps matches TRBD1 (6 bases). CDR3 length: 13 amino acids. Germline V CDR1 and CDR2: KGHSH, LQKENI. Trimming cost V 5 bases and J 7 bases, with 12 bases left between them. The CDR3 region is CASSTGSEQPQHF. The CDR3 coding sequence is TGTGCCAGCTCAACAGGGTCGGAGCAGCCCCAGCATTTT.

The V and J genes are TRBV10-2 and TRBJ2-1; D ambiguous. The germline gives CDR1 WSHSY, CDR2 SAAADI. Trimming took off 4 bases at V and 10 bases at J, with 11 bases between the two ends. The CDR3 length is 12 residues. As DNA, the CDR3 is TGCGCCAGCAGTGTACGTCCCCCGGAGCAGTTCTTC. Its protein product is CASSVRPPEQFF.

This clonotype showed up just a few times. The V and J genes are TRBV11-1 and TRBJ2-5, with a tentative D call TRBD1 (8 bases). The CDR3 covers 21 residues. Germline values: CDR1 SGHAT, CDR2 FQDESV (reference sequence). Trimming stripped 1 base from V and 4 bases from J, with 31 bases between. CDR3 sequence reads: CASSLVPGQGLWWNPVETQYF. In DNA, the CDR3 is TGTGCCAGCAGCTTAGTTCCTGGACAGGGACTATGGTGGAACCCGGTAGAGACCCAGTACTTC.

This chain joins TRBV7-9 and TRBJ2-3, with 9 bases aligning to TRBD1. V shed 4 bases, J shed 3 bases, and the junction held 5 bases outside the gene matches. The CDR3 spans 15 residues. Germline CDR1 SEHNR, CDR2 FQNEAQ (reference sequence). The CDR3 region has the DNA TGTGCCAGCAGCTGGGACAGGGTGGGAACAGATACGCAGTATTTT. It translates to CASSWDRVGTDTQYF.

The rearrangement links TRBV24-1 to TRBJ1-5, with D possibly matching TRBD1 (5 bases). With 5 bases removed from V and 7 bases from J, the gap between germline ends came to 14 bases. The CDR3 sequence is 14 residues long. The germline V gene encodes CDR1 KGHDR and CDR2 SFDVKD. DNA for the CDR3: TGTGCCACCAGTGGCGAGACAGAGGACCAGCCCCAGCATTTT. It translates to CATSGETEDQPQHF.

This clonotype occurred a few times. The CDR3 bases are TGTGCCAGCAGCTTCGAACCGGCGAACCAAGAGACCCAGTACTTC. Translating it yields CASSFEPANQETQYF. This chain links TRBV5-5 with TRBJ2-5; D not certain. The ends were cut back, 2 bases at V and 0 bases at J, with 11 bases in the middle. Germline CDR1 and CDR2: SGHKS and YYEKEE (reference sequence). The CDR3 sequence is 15 residues long.

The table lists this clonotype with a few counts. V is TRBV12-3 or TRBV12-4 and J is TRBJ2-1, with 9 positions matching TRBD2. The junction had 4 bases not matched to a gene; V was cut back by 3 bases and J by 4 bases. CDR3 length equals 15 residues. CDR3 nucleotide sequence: TGTGCCAGCAGTTTCGCTAGCGGGAAATACAATGAGCAGTTCTTC. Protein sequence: CASSFASGKYNEQFF.

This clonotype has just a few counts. The CDR3 sequence is CASSELPFKAGELFF. CDR3 nucleotide sequence: TGTGCCAGCAGCGAACTACCCTTTAAGGCCGGGGAGCTGTTTTTT. The rearrangement joins TRBV5-4 to TRBJ2-2; unclear D gene. The germline V gene has CDR1 SGHNT and CDR2 YYREEE (reference sequence). V dropped 4 bases and J dropped 6 bases, with 16 bases sitting between them. CDR3 length: 15 amino acids. The full variable domain, its missing parts supplied by reference TRBV5-4 and TRBJ2-2, is ETGVTQSPTHLIKTRGQQVTLRCSSQSGHNTVSWYQQALGQGPQFIFQYYREEENGRGNFPPRFSGLQFPNYSSELNVNALELDDSALYLCASSELPFKAGELFFGEGSRLTVL.

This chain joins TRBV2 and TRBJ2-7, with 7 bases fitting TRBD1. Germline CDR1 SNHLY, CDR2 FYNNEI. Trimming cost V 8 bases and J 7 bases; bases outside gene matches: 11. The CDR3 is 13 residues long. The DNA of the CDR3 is TGTGCCAGCCGCGGACAGGCGACTCTAGAGCAGTACTTC. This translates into CASRGQATLEQYF.

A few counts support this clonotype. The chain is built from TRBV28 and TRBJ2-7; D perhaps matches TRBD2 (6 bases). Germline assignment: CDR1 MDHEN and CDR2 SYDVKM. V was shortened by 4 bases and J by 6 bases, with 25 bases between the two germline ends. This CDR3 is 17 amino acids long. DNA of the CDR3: TGTGCCAGCAGTTCCATTTCGGGAGTACAGTCTCCTCGCGAGCAGTACTTC. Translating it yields CASSSISGVQSPREQYF.

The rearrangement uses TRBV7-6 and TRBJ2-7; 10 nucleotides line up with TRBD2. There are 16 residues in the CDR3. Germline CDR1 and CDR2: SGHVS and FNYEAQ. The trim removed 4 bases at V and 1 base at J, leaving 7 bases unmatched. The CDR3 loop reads CASSYGLAGESYEQYF. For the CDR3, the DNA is TGTGCCAGCAGCTACGGCCTAGCGGGAGAATCCTACGAGCAGTACTTC. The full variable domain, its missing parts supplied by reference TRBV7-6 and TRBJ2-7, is GAGVSQSPRYKVTKRGQDVALRCDPISGHVSLYWYRQALGQGPEFLTYFNYEAQQDKSGLPNDRFSAERPEGSISTLTIQRTEQRDSAMYRCASSYGLAGESYEQYFGPGTRLTVT.

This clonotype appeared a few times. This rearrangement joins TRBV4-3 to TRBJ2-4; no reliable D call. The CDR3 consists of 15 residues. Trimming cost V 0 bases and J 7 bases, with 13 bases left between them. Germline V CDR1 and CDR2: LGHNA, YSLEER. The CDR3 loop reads CASSQDFGFTNIQYF. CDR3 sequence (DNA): TGCGCCAGCAGCCAAGACTTCGGTTTTACGAACATTCAGTACTTC.

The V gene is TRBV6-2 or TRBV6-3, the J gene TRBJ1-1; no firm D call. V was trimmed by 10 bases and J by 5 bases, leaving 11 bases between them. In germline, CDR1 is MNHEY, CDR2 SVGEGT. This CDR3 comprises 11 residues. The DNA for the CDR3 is TGTGCCACCAGCCGCGGTACTGAAGCTTTCTTT. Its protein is CATSRGTEAFF.

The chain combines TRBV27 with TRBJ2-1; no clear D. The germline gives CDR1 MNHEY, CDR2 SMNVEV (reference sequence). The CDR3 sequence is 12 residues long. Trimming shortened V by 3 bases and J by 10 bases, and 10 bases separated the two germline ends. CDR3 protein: CASSFPGKEQFF. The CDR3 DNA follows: TGTGCCAGCAGTTTTCCCGGAAAGGAGCAGTTCTTC.

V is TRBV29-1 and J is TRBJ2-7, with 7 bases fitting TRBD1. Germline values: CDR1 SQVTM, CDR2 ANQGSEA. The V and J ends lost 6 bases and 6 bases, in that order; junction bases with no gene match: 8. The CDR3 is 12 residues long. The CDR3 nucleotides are TGCAGCGTCGAGGACAGGATTGGCGAGCAGTACTTC. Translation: CSVEDRIGEQYF.

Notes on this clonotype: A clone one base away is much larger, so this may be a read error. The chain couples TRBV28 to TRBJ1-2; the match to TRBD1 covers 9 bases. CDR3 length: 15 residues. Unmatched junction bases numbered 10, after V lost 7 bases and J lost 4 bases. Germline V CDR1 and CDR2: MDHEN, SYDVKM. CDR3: CASNWDRDFVYGYTF. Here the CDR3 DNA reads TGTGCCAGCAACTGGGACAGGGATTTTGTCTATGGCTACACCTTC.

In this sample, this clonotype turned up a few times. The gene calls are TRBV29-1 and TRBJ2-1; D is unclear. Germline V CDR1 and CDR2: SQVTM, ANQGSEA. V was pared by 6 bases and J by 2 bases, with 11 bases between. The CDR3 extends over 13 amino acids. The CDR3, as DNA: TGCAGCGTGCCCAAGACGGCCTACAATGAGCAGTTCTTC. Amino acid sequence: CSVPKTAYNEQFF.